This record covers a single T cell receptor (beta chain). Its antigen is unknown. The CDR3 has 15 amino acids. Trimming took 5 bases from V and 6 from J; bases not matched to a gene: 8. Germline loops: CDR1 SEHNR, CDR2 FQNEAQ (reference sequence). A CD8+CD4-CCR7+CD45RA+ gate was used to sort naive CD8 T cells. This sample was included in a study of molecular identifiers for immune sequencing clone quantification. In the study overall: Four of five RNA aliquots from approximately 20,000 or 98,000 naive CD8 T cells were sequenced. Whole-study results and caveats: Clones that exceeded 20 RNA copies held over 98% of effector molecules, yet under 1% in naive cells.

For bulk TCR libraries, previously described methods and listed TCR primers were used. Each CDR3 protein is one row after TCRdb ran MiXCR on the PCR reads. The profile shows about 320,000 distinct CDR3 sequences, about a quarter of them singletons. Sequencing used naive CD8+ T cells from blood, with Jurkat cell RNA spiked in. The sample's subset: FACS-sorted CD8+CD4-CCR7+CD45RA+ naive T cells. The TCR sequence derives from a human donor in good health. Some libraries in this study had Jurkat cell RNA spiked in. J is TRBJ1-4 and V is TRBV7-9; TRBD1 agrees at 8 bases. The CDR3 nucleotides are TGTGCCAGCAGCCAGTCCGGGACAGGATATGAAAAACTGTTTTTT. Protein product: CASSQSGTGYEKLFF.